This passage covers 18 T cell receptor beta chains from one sample sequenced in a study of sequential checkpoint blockade in melanoma. Indicated treatment: randomized to nivolumab then ipilimumab (arm A) or the reverse (arm B). Using immunoSEQ multiplex PCR, the repertoire was profiled, and TCRdb retains in-frame clones only, with some absent. Here the sample spans around 9,500 clones, about 21% being singletons. The input for sequencing was tumor tissue (inferred from file names), taken from a patient given nivolumab and ipilimumab in sequence. These receptors were collected from a human donor with melanoma.

The rearrangement uses TRBV11-3 and TRBJ1-1; tentative D call: TRBD1 (5 bases). CDR1 is SGHNT and CDR2 is YENEEA in the germline V gene. The V end lost 1 base, the J end lost 5 bases, and 14 bases lay between the germline ends. The CDR3 extends over 15 amino acids. The CDR3 loop is CASSLGAGGLTEAFF. CDR3 DNA sequence: TGTGCCAGCAGCTTAGGGGCTGGGGGGTTAACTGAAGCTTTCTTT.

CDR3: CASSGQGATEAFF. The CDR3 DNA is TGCGCCAGCAGTGGGCAGGGGGCTACTGAAGCTTTCTTT. The chain combines TRBV10-2 with TRBJ1-1, with 8 bases matching TRBD1. The CDR3 is 13 residues long. The V segment lost 4 bases and the J segment 5 bases; nucleotides outside the gene matches: 3. Looked up from germline, CDR1 is WSHSY and CDR2 is SAAADI.

The sample holds a few counts of this clone. The rearrangement links TRBV6-8 to TRBJ1-6, with no clear D. Deletions cut 6 bases from V and 10 bases from J, with 22 bases between. The CDR3 loop spans 16 amino acids. The V gene's germline CDR1 is MNHGY and CDR2 SAAAGT. CDR3 in amino acids: CASSHPRSRRSSPLHF. In nucleotides, the CDR3 is TGTGCCAGCAGCCACCCTAGGAGCAGGCGATCCTCACCCCTCCACTTT.

The V call is TRBV29-1, the J call TRBJ2-1; no firm D call. Looked up from germline, CDR1 is SQVTM and CDR2 is ANQGSEA. The CDR3 covers 14 residues. V lost 0 bases and J 1 base, leaving 7 bases between the germline ends. The CDR3 spells CSVEEGISYNEQFF. The CDR3 bases are TGCAGCGTTGAAGAGGGGATATCCTACAATGAGCAGTTCTTC.

The CDR3 here is CASTRVGGGNEQFF. CDR3 bases: TGTGCCAGCACTCGAGTCGGGGGGGGCAATGAGCAGTTCTTC. The chain has TRBV12-5 and TRBJ2-1; TRBD2 agrees at 8 bases. CDR3 size: 14 residues. The germline CDR1 and CDR2 sequences are LGHNT and FRNRAP.

There are many counts of this clone. The genes are TRBV11-3 and TRBJ2-5; maybe TRBD2 (5 bases). The CDR3 has 14 residues. Trimming removed 2 bases at V and 7 bases at J, with 14 bases between. Germline assignment: CDR1 SGHNT and CDR2 YENEEA. CDR3 in amino acids: CASSLLALRGTQYF. The DNA of the CDR3 is TGTGCCAGCAGCTTATTGGCACTACGGGGGACCCAGTACTTC.

This clone was recorded a few times. V gene TRBV6-8 combines with J gene TRBJ1-3, with 10 bases that match TRBD1. CDR1 and CDR2 (germline): MNHGY, SAAAGT. There are 19 residues in the CDR3. V lost 6 bases, J lost 3 bases, and 17 bases stayed unmatched. CDR3 DNA sequence: TGTGCCAGCAGCGACTTGTGGGGACAGGGGCGCCTAATTGGAAACACCATATATTTT. It encodes CASSDLWGQGRLIGNTIYF.

In this sample, this clone turned up many times. The chain employs TRBV7-6 and TRBJ1-1; D call uncertain. CDR1 is SGHVS, CDR2 FNYEAQ, per germline. CDR3 length: 14 amino acids. V lost 5 bases to trimming and J lost 7 bases, with 17 bases between them. The CDR3 DNA reads as TGTGCCAGCAGCCTCGCTGGTGGGGAGGATGAAGCTTTCTTT. It encodes CASSLAGGEDEAFF. Full variable domain (outside the CDR3, taken from reference TRBV7-6 and TRBJ1-1): GAGVSQSPRYKVTKRGQDVALRCDPISGHVSLYWYRQALGQGPEFLTYFNYEAQQDKSGLPNDRFSAERPEGSISTLTIQRTEQRDSAMYRCASSLAGGEDEAFFGQGTRLTVV.

The rearrangement links TRBV10-2 to TRBJ2-1, with D unclear. The CDR3 has 13 residues. V lost 6 bases, J lost 6 bases, and 12 bases lay in between. Germline CDR1 reads WSHSY; CDR2 reads SAAADI. The CDR3 DNA sequence: TGCGCCAGCAGCCCCCCGGAGACCAATGAGCAGTTCTTC. The encoded protein is CASSPPETNEQFF.

This clone was seen a few times. The rearrangement joins TRBV9 to TRBJ2-1, with D tentatively TRBD1 or TRBD2 (5 bases each). The germline V and J ends were trimmed by 1 base and 7 bases, with 6 bases remaining between them. Germline lookup yields CDR1 SGDLS and CDR2 YYNGEE. CDR3 length: 12 residues. CDR3 in DNA: TGTGCCAGCAGCGTATGGGGGAATGAGCAGTTCTTC. Translation: CASSVWGNEQFF.

The chain recombines TRBV14 with TRBJ1-4; the D is unclear. This CDR3 is built from 16 residues. V gave up 2 bases and J gave up 7 bases, with 17 bases separating them. Germline assignment: CDR1 SGHDN and CDR2 FVKESK. The CDR3 here is CASSQKVVAGSEKLFF. CDR3 bases: TGTGCCAGCAGCCAAAAAGTCGTTGCGGGGAGTGAAAAACTGTTTTTT.

This sequence joins TRBV11-3 and TRBJ2-5, with 7 bases lining up with TRBD1. After removal of 5 bases from V and 5 bases from J, the junction contained 11 bases not matched to a gene. Per germline, CDR1 SGHNT and CDR2 YENEEA. The CDR3 loop spans 15 amino acids. CDR3 protein: CASSPYRDSGETQYF. The CDR3 DNA follows: TGTGCCAGCAGCCCTTACCGGGACAGCGGTGAGACCCAGTACTTC.

This clone was seen more than once but under ten times. This chain uses TRBV1 with TRBJ1-1. TRBV1 is classified as a pseudogene. CDR3 length: 14 residues. In nucleotides, the CDR3 is TGCGCCAGCAGCATTCGGGGGTCGAACACTGAAGCTTTCTTT. The encoded protein is CASSIRGSNTEAFF.

This clone was detected only a few times. The chain joins TRBV29-1 to TRBJ2-7, with D maybe TRBD1 (6 bases). Trimming removed 2 bases at V and 7 bases at J, with 18 bases between. Looked up from germline, CDR1 is SQVTM and CDR2 is ANQGSEA. The CDR3 loop spans 14 amino acids. The DNA for the CDR3 is TGCAGCGTTGAATTCTCAGGGGTCGTGAGAGAGCAGTACTTC. Residues: CSVEFSGVVREQYF.

In this sample, this clone is medium-sized. The chain has TRBV11-3 and TRBJ1-6; tentative D call: TRBD1 (5 bases). This CDR3 is built from 15 residues. Germline V gene data show CDR1 as SGHNT and CDR2 as YENEEA. Trimming cost V 3 bases and J 9 bases, with 15 bases left between them. The DNA of the CDR3 is TGTGCCAGCAGCTTGGAGGGGAATTCCGGTTCACCCCTCCACTTT. Its protein product is CASSLEGNSGSPLHF. Full variable domain (remainder filled in from reference TRBV11-3 and TRBJ1-6): EAGVVQSPRYKIIEKKQPVAFWCNPISGHNTLYWYLQNLGQGPELLIRYENEEAVDDSQLPKDRFSAERLKGVDSTLKIQPAELGDSAVYLCASSLEGNSGSPLHFGNGTRLTVT.

The table lists this clone with a few counts. An end of the junction does not agree with germline; a read error may underlie this. The genes are TRBV6-8 and TRBJ1-2; D is unclear. Germline V gene sequence: CDR1 MNHGY, CDR2 SAAAGT. The CDR3 is made up of 12 amino acids. CDR3 nucleotides: TGTGCCATCAGTGTACAAGACTATGGCTACACCTTC. Translation: CAISVQDYGYTF.

The chain employs TRBV19 and TRBJ1-1; TRBD1 aligns across 8 bases. From germline, CDR1 is LNHDA and CDR2 SQIVND (reference sequence). V dropped 9 bases and J dropped 7; count of bases not matched to a gene: 13. CDR3 size: 14 residues. CDR3 sequence: CARTPSGQVDEAFF. CDR3 nucleotide sequence: TGTGCCAGAACCCCTTCGGGACAGGTTGATGAAGCTTTCTTT. The full variable domain, rest sourced from reference TRBV19 and TRBJ1-1, is DGGITQSPKYLFRKEGQNVTLSCEQNLNHDAMYWYRQDPGQGLRLIYYSQIVNDFQKGDIAEGYSVSREKKESFPLTVTSAQKNPTAFYLCARTPSGQVDEAFFGQGTRLTVV.

This sequence joins TRBV5-1 and TRBJ2-7; D gene ambiguous. The length of the CDR3 is 16 residues. Trimming stripped 4 bases from V and 7 bases from J, with 24 bases between. Looked up from germline, CDR1 is SGHRS and CDR2 is YFSETQ. CDR3 nucleotide sequence: TGCGCCAGCAGCCTTAGGATACACGACCCTACATGGGAGCAGTACTTC. Protein product: CASSLRIHDPTWEQYF.